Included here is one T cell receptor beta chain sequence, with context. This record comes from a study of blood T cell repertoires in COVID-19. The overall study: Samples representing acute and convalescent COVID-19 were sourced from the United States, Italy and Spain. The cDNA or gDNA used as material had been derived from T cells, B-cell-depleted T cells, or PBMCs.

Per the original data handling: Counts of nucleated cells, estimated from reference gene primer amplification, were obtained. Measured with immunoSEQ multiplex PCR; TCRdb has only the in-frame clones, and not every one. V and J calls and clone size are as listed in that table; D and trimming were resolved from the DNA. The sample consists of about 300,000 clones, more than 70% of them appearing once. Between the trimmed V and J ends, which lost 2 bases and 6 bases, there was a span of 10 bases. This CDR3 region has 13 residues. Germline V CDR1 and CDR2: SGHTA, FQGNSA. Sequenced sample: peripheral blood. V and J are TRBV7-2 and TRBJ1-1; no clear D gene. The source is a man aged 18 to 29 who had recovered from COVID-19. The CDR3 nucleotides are TGTGCCAGCAGCTTATTTCAGGAAGCTGAAGCTTTCTTT. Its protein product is CASSLFQEAEAFF. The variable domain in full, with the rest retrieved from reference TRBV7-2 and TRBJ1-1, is GAGVSQSPSNKVTEKGKDVELRCDPISGHTALYWYRQSLGQGLEFLIYFQGNSAPDKSGLPSDRFSAERTGGSVSTLTIQRTQQEDSAVYLCASSLFQEAEAFFGQGTRLTVV.